One and the same sample provided the 26 T cell receptor beta chains below, sequenced in a study of Tregs in tolerant kidney transplant recipients. TCRdb keeps only in-frame clones here, not all; method: immunoSEQ multiplex PCR. Among approximately 47,000 clones listed, roughly nine tenths were seen once. The nonmyeloablative bone marrow transplants came from related graft donors, with transient mixed chimerism. The sequenced sample was CD8+ T cells from blood (PBMCs), obtained 12 months after the transplant. The receptors were sampled from a human patient who received a combined kidney and bone marrow transplant. A subset of T cells may come from the graft donor.

V and J are TRBV7-2 and TRBJ2-7; 8 bases map to TRBD2. Germline trimming cut 5 bases from V and 1 base from J; bases unmatched to any gene: 13. The CDR3 loop spans 17 amino acids. Germline assignment: CDR1 SGHTA and CDR2 FQGNSA. The CDR3 region is CASSHNPEREWSYEQYF. CDR3 nucleotides: TGTGCCAGCAGCCACAACCCGGAGCGGGAGTGGTCCTACGAGCAGTACTTC.

With regard to this clone: One end of the junction varies from germline; a read error may be responsible. V usage is TRBV5-1 and J usage is TRBJ1-5; possibly TRBD1 for D (6 bases). This CDR3 has 11 residues. Germline V gene data show CDR1 as SGHRS and CDR2 as YFSETQ. CDR3 bases: TGCGCCAGCAGCTTGTTAGGGACAAGGAATTTT. Protein product: CASSLLGTRNF.

This clone appeared a few times. The chain links TRBV19 to TRBJ1-1; D gene ambiguous. This CDR3 region has 12 residues. The germline V and J ends were trimmed by 3 bases and 1 base, with 3 bases remaining between them. Germline V gene lookup returns CDR1 LNHDA and CDR2 SQIVND (reference sequence). The CDR3, as DNA: TGTGCCAGTAGTATCTCGAACACTGAAGCTTTCTTT. This gives the protein CASSISNTEAFF. Based on the CDR3 plus reference TRBV19 and TRBJ1-1, the full variable domain is DGGITQSPKYLFRKEGQNVTLSCEQNLNHDAMYWYRQDPGQGLRLIYYSQIVNDFQKGDIAEGYSVSREKKESFPLTVTSAQKNPTAFYLCASSISNTEAFFGQGTRLTVV.

This chain joins TRBV5-1 and TRBJ2-3; TRBD1 aligns across 7 bases. V dropped 4 bases and J dropped 4; count of bases not matched to a gene: 9. This CDR3 contains 15 residues. Germline assignment: CDR1 SGHRS and CDR2 YFSETQ. CDR3 in amino acids: CASSQERQGADTQYF. The CDR3 DNA reads as TGCGCCAGCAGCCAGGAGCGGCAGGGGGCAGATACGCAGTATTTT. Filled out from reference TRBV5-1 and TRBJ2-3, the complete variable domain reads KAGVTQTPRYLIKTRGQQVTLSCSPISGHRSVSWYQQTPGQGLQFLFEYFSETQRNKGNFPGRFSGRQFSNSRSEMNVSTLELGDSALYLCASSQERQGADTQYFGPGTRLTVL.

The rearrangement uses TRBV7-3 and TRBJ1-4, with TRBD1 as a possible D gene (5 bases). The germline V and J ends were trimmed by 5 bases and 6 bases, with 19 bases remaining between them. Germline V gene data show CDR1 as SGHTA and CDR2 as FQGTGA. The CDR3 spans 16 residues. The CDR3 DNA reads as TGTGCCAGCAGCCCAAGGGGCAGGGTCGGAGATGAAAAACTGTTTTTT. Protein sequence: CASSPRGRVGDEKLFF.

The CDR3 loop is CASSEWASEQFF. As DNA, the CDR3 is TGTGCCAGCAGTGAGTGGGCTTCAGAGCAGTTCTTC. This rearrangement joins TRBV2 to TRBJ2-1; no reliable D call. Trimming cost V 3 bases and J 10 bases, with 10 bases left between them. Germline loops: CDR1 SNHLY, CDR2 FYNNEI. The CDR3 loop spans 12 amino acids.

The rearrangement joins TRBV11-3 to TRBJ2-7, with a possible D match to TRBD1 (7 bases). Per germline, CDR1 SGHNT and CDR2 YENEEA. The CDR3 is 17 amino acids. Trimming cost V 6 bases and J 4 bases, with 25 bases left between them. CDR3 bases: TGTGCCAGCAGACGGGGGTGGACAGGCGATCTTTTTTACGAGCAGTACTTC. It yields the protein CASRRGWTGDLFYEQYF.

The chain links TRBV11-3 to TRBJ2-7, with D unresolved. The CDR3 sequence is 13 residues long. Germline CDR1 SGHNT, CDR2 YENEEA. Trimming left V 5 bases short and J 5 bases short, with 13 bases between. CDR3 protein: CASSPSTENEQYF. The CDR3 region has the DNA TGTGCCAGCAGCCCAAGTACTGAGAACGAGCAGTACTTC.

This chain connects TRBV15 to TRBJ2-1, with 12 bases matching TRBD2. CDR3 length: 17 residues. The germline gives CDR1 LNHNV, CDR2 YYDKDF (reference sequence). J gave up 13 bases and V 0 bases, and 13 bases lay outside the gene matches. The CDR3 loop is CATSRENEASGGAGQFF. Written as DNA, the CDR3 is TGTGCCACCAGCAGAGAAAATGAGGCTAGCGGGGGGGCCGGTCAGTTCTTC.

This rearrangement joins TRBV7-2 to TRBJ2-7; TRBD2 matches 11 bases. This CDR3 is 14 amino acids long. The germline V gene has CDR1 SGHTA and CDR2 FQGNSA. Unmatched junction bases numbered 4, after V lost 5 bases and J lost 4 bases. CDR3 loop: CASSHGTSGYEQYF. The CDR3 DNA is TGTGCCAGCAGCCACGGGACTAGCGGATACGAGCAGTACTTC.

The table lists this clone with a count of one. V and J are TRBV13 and TRBJ2-1; D may be TRBD2 (7 bases). Trimming took 3 bases from V and 12 from J, leaving 18 bases between them. Germline V gene data show CDR1 as PRHDT and CDR2 as FYEKMQ (reference sequence). This CDR3 region has 14 residues. CDR3 loop: CASSFPGVVAGQFF. CDR3 DNA: TGTGCCAGCAGCTTCCCAGGGGTGGTAGCGGGGCAGTTCTTC.

This clone is a singleton in its sample. This chain joins TRBV21-1 and TRBJ2-7; the tabulated D call, TRBD2, remains unverified against the DNA. TRBV21-1 is a documented pseudogene. The CDR3 is 10 residues long. The CDR3 is CASSNCEQYF. CDR3 DNA sequence: TGTGCCAGCAGCAACTGCGAGCAGTACTTC.

The rearrangement joins TRBV7-2 to TRBJ1-3, with D perhaps matching TRBD1 (5 bases). The V gene's germline CDR1 is SGHTA and CDR2 FQGNSA. CDR3 size: 19 residues. Trimming pared 4 bases from V and 7 bases from J, leaving 29 bases between. DNA of the CDR3: TGTGCCAGCAGCTGCCGGCCGGAGGGAAGGGGCGCTAACGGGAACACCATATATTTT. This sequence encodes CASSCRPEGRGANGNTIYF.

The chain joins TRBV2 to TRBJ2-7, with a possible D match to TRBD1 (7 bases). Deletions cut 6 bases from V and 4 bases from J, with 16 bases between. The germline gives CDR1 SNHLY, CDR2 FYNNEI. This CDR3 region has 14 residues. CDR3 protein: CASRVGRGEYEQYF. The CDR3 nucleotides are TGTGCCAGCAGAGTCGGCAGGGGGGAGTACGAGCAGTACTTC.

V usage is TRBV28 and J usage is TRBJ1-1; D perhaps matches TRBD1 (6 bases). The CDR3 has 16 amino acids. V gave up 6 bases and J gave up 0 bases, with 17 bases separating them. Germline CDR1 reads MDHEN; CDR2 reads SYDVKM. The CDR3 protein is CASSLPRGQMNTEAFF. CDR3 bases: TGTGCCAGCAGCCTACCCCGTGGACAGATGAACACTGAAGCTTTCTTT. The full variable domain, with the rest looked up from reference TRBV28 and TRBJ1-1, is DVKVTQSSRYLVKRTGEKVFLECVQDMDHENMFWYRQDPGLGLRLIYFSYDVKMKEKGDIPEGYSVSREKKERFSLILESASTNQTSMYLCASSLPRGQMNTEAFFGQGTRLTVV.

The V call is TRBV27, the J call TRBJ1-2; 8 nucleotides line up with TRBD1. Germline CDR1 and CDR2: MNHEY and SMNVEV (reference sequence). The CDR3 sequence is 13 residues long. The ends lost 6 bases at V and 4 bases at J; junction bases unmatched: 4. The CDR3 DNA sequence: TGTGCCAGCAGGGAAACAGGGGGCTATGGCTACACCTTC. Protein product: CASRETGGYGYTF.

V is TRBV7-2 and J is TRBJ2-3, with D tentatively TRBD2 (5 bases). Germline V gene lookup returns CDR1 SGHTA and CDR2 FQGNSA. Between the trimmed V and J ends, which lost 5 bases and 11 bases, there was a span of 17 bases. The CDR3 contains 13 residues. CDR3 protein: CASSTTGVRGQYF. The CDR3 region has the DNA TGTGCCAGCAGCACGACCGGCGTTCGGGGGCAGTATTTT. Drawing the rest from reference TRBV7-2 and TRBJ2-3, the complete variable domain is GAGVSQSPSNKVTEKGKDVELRCDPISGHTALYWYRQSLGQGLEFLIYFQGNSAPDKSGLPSDRFSAERTGGSVSTLTIQRTQQEDSAVYLCASSTTGVRGQYFGPGTRLTVL.

This clone has more than one count but fewer than ten. The chain recombines TRBV20-1 with TRBJ1-5; a possible D gene is TRBD1 (5 bases). Trimming left V 5 bases short and J 7 bases short, with 9 bases between. The CDR3 length is 11 residues. CDR1 is DFQATT, CDR2 SNEGSKA, per germline (reference sequence). CDR3 sequence reads: CSAGGSQPQHF. The CDR3 bases are TGCAGTGCTGGGGGGTCGCAGCCCCAGCATTTT.

This chain uses TRBV7-8 with TRBJ2-5; a weak D match, TRBD2 (5 bases). Trimming stripped 4 bases from V and 1 base from J, with 10 bases between. This CDR3 region has 14 residues. The germline V gene has CDR1 SGHVS and CDR2 FQNEAQ. The CDR3 spells CASSWTAPQETQYF. CDR3 DNA: TGTGCCAGCAGCTGGACTGCCCCCCAAGAGACCCAGTACTTC.

This clone was observed a single time. CDR3 coding DNA: TGTGCCAGCAGCTTGGTTGGTCGGTACAATGAGCAGTTCTTC. It specifies CASSLVGRYNEQFF. The V and J genes are TRBV5-8 and TRBJ2-1; D ambiguous. The CDR3 has 14 residues. V was clipped by 0 bases and J by 4 bases, with 8 bases between them. Germline-derived CDR1 and CDR2 are SGHTS and YDEGEE.

The chain employs TRBV7-9 and TRBJ2-5, with 9 nucleotides matching TRBD1. V lost 6 bases and J lost 0; bases outside the gene matches: 5. Germline-derived CDR1 and CDR2 are SEHNR and FQNEAQ (reference sequence). The CDR3 consists of 15 residues. CDR3 nucleotide sequence: TGTGCCAGCAGGGCGGACAGGGGCCACCAAGAGACCCAGTACTTC. Translation: CASRADRGHQETQYF.

This chain connects TRBV9 to TRBJ2-5, with TRBD2 as a possible D gene (7 bases). V dropped 0 bases and J dropped 1 base, with 13 bases sitting between them. The germline gives CDR1 SGDLS, CDR2 YYNGEE. The CDR3 runs 16 residues. CDR3 residues: CASSVEGGTSQETQYF. The DNA of the CDR3 is TGTGCCAGCAGCGTAGAGGGGGGGACAAGCCAAGAGACCCAGTACTTC.

V and J are TRBV7-3 and TRBJ2-7, with TRBD1 matching 11 bases. The V and J ends lost 5 bases and 1 base, in that order; junction bases with no gene match: 4. The CDR3 totals 15 residues. CDR1 is SGHTA, CDR2 FQGTGA, per germline. The CDR3 nucleotides read TGTGCCAGCAGCCAAGGGACAGGGGGTTCCTACGAGCAGTACTTC. It translates to CASSQGTGGSYEQYF.

The V and J genes are TRBV11-2 and TRBJ2-7; 7 positions agree with TRBD2. The CDR3 is 15 residues long. With 5 bases clipped from V and 2 bases from J, the junction kept 9 bases outside the gene matches. CDR1 is SGHAT and CDR2 is FQNNGV in the germline V gene. The CDR3 DNA reads as TGTGCCAGCAGCCTTTCTAGCGGACTTACCTACGAGCAGTACTTC. The encoded protein is CASSLSSGLTYEQYF.

The J gene is TRBJ2-2, the V gene TRBV4-3; D is perhaps TRBD1 (5 bases). Germline CDR1 reads LGHNA; CDR2 reads YSLEER. Trimming pared 0 bases from V and 1 base from J, leaving 15 bases between. The CDR3 covers 18 residues. The CDR3 protein is CASSQEPRAGRNTGELFF. The CDR3 nucleotides read TGCGCCAGCAGCCAAGAGCCCCGGGCAGGGCGGAACACCGGGGAGCTGTTTTTT.

The rearrangement uses TRBV27 and TRBJ2-5, with D unresolved. The DNA end is a closer match to TRBJ2-7, so the J assignment may be wrong. The CDR3 spans 11 residues. Germline V gene sequence: CDR1 MNHEY, CDR2 SMNVEV (reference sequence). The CDR3 loop reads CASRLNYEQYF. The CDR3 nucleotides are TGTGCCAGCAGACTAAACTACGAGCAGTACTTC.